This T cell receptor beta chain appears in the sequencing data of a study of T cells in Graves' hyperthyroidism and ophthalmopathy. Overall study context: Upon initial diagnosis and before any treatment, peripheral blood was collected.

The CDR3 regions of TCR beta were amplified from RNA transcripts. TCR CDR3 underwent first-round RT-PCR with the HTBI primer set. Using its own MiXCR run on the multiplex PCR reads, TCRdb lists one record per CDR3 protein. The data show some 440,000 distinct CDR3 sequences, approximately 14% seen once. The germline gives CDR1 MDHEN, CDR2 SYDVKM. V shed 6 bases and J shed 4 bases, with 15 bases lying between them. This CDR3 region has 14 residues. Hyperthyroidism patients were newly diagnosed, had disease duration under 2 months, and were aged 18 to 65 years. PBMCs were sourced from approximately 9 ml fresh peripheral blood.

Sequences were obtained from blood. This rearrangement joins TRBV28 to TRBJ2-5; either TRBD1 or TRBD2 may supply D (6 bases each). The receptor comes from a woman younger than 35 with Graves' hyperthyroidism. Here the CDR3 reads CASSKARGGETQYF. DNA for the CDR3: TGTGCCAGCAGCAAAGCCAGGGGAGGAGAGACCCAGTACTTC.